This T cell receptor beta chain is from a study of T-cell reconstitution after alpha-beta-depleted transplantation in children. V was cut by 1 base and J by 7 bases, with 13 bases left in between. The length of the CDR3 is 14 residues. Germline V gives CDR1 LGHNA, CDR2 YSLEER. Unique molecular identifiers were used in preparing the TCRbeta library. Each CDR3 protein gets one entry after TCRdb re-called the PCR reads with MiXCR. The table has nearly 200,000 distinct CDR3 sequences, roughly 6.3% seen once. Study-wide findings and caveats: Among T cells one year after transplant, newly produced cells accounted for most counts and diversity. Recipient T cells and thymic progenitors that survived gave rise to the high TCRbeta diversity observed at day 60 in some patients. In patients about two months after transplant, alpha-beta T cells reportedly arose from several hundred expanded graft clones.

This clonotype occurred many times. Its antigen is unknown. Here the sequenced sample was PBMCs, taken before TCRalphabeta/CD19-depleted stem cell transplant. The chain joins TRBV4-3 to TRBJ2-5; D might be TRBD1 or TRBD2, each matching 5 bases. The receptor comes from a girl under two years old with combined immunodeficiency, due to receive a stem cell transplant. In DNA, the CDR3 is TGCGCCAGCAGCCAAGGGCTAACTGGGGGGACCCAGTACTTC. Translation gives CASSQGLTGGTQYF.